This TCR beta chain was identified in a study of a mutant IDH1 vaccine in newly diagnosed glioma. Study background: Vaccination followed radiotherapy alone by 4-6 weeks, or accompanied temozolomide cycles. Mean patient age was about 40 years; 62.5% were male and about 40% female. Most patients had radiochemotherapy with temozolomide before enrollment; others had one alone.

Time point here: week 11, during vaccination. Vaccination used 300 ug of mutant IDH1 20-mer peptide per dose, with topical imiquimod. Donor diagnoses consisted of new WHO grade 3 or 4 IDH1-mutant, ATRX-lost astrocytomas. Libraries were prepared by immunoSEQ multiplex PCR; TCRdb keeps only in-frame clonotypes and omits some of them. The table lists roughly 60,000 clones, 84% of them singletons. This CDR3 contains 17 residues. V was shortened by 4 bases and J by 6 bases, with 24 bases between the two germline ends. CDR1 and CDR2 from the germline V gene are SGHAT and FQNNGV. A note on this clone: Antigen unknown.

The chain is built from TRBV11-2 and TRBJ2-5, with D possibly being TRBD1 (7 bases). The receptor's source is a man under 40 with glioma. The material was PBMCs, obtained from a glioma patient whose treatment included an IDH1 peptide vaccine. The CDR3 reads CASSSLKRGLAKKTQYF. The CDR3 nucleotides are TGTGCCAGCAGCTCCCTTAAGAGGGGGCTAGCGAAAAAGACCCAGTACTTC.